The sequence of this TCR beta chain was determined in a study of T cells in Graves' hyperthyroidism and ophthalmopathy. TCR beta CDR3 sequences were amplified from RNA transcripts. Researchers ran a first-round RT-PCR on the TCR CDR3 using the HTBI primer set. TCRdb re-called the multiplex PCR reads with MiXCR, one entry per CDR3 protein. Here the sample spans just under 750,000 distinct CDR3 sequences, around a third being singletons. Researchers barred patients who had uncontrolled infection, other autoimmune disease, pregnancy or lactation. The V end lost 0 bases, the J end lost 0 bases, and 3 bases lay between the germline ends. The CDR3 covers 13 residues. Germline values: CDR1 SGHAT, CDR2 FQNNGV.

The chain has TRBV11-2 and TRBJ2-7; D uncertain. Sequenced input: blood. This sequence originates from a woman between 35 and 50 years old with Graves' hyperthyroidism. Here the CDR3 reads CASSLEYSYEQYF. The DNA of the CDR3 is TGTGCCAGCAGCTTAGAGTACTCCTACGAGCAGTACTTC.